The 28 T cell receptor beta chains below come from one sample, sequenced in a study of tumor-infiltrating lymphocytes in primary liver carcinoma. From 500 to 600 ng of total RNA, TCR beta-specific cDNA was reverse-transcribed using a constant-region primer. Sequencing libraries for TCR beta derived from three nested multiplex PCR rounds that used slightly modified ARM-PCR. Rounds one and two of PCR, each of roughly 10 cycles, were primed with TRBV1-TRBV30 forward primers and a C-beta reverse primer. TCRdb re-derived calls from the multiplex PCR reads in MiXCR, one entry per CDR3 protein. In the table there are some 120,000 distinct CDR3 sequences, about 68% of which are singletons. Unsorted bulk tissue (about 18-30 mg) underwent RNA and DNA co-extraction. The sequencing sample was made of liver tumor tissue from sampling region 1. Subset here: tumor region T1, superior pole. The receptors were sampled from a woman aged 60 to 75 with primary liver carcinoma and hepatitis B virus infection.

The sample holds a few counts of this clonotype. The chain employs TRBV14 and TRBJ2-2; D remains ambiguous. From germline, CDR1 is SGHDN and CDR2 FVKESK. The CDR3 loop spans 16 amino acids. V lost 1 base to trimming and J lost 2 bases, with 11 bases between them. Written as DNA, the CDR3 is TGTGCCAGCAGCCAAGTTGGCCACCAAAACACCGGGGAGCTGTTTTTT. Protein: CASSQVGHQNTGELFF.

This clonotype was seen repeatedly, ten times or more. The chain recombines TRBV6-5 with TRBJ2-5, with D unclear. V was shortened by 5 bases and J by 4 bases, with 17 bases between the two germline ends. CDR1 is MNHEY, CDR2 SVGAGI, per germline. The CDR3 extends over 15 amino acids. CDR3 nucleotides: TGTGCCAGCAGTCCCATGAGGTACAATGGAGAGACCCAGTACTTC. Its translation is CASSPMRYNGETQYF.

This clonotype has just one count. This chain uses TRBV5-1 with TRBJ1-6, with D uncertain. Trimming took off 0 bases at V and 0 bases at J, with 10 bases between the two ends. Germline assignment: CDR1 SGHRS and CDR2 YFSETQ. The CDR3 runs 17 residues. In DNA form, the CDR3 reads TGCGCCAGCAGCTTGGGCAGCAGTAGCTCCTATAATTCACCCCTCCACTTT. It translates to CASSLGSSSSYNSPLHF.

Regarding this clonotype: Given the absence of the conserved phenylalanine or tryptophan at the CDR3 end, a read error is likely. The chain carries TRBV11-2 and TRBJ2-1; D possibly uses TRBD1 or TRBD2 (6 bases each). Germline V gene sequence: CDR1 SGHAT, CDR2 FQNNGV. The CDR3 has 15 residues. CDR3 in DNA: TGTGCCAGGAGCTTAAGGGGGACTTCCACCAATGAGCAGTTCTTA. This codes for CARSLRGTSTNEQFL.

The CDR3, as DNA: TGTGCCAGCAGCGCGGCGGCGGGCGGGTACTACGAGCAGTTCTTC. Protein product: CASSAAAGGYYEQFF. This chain joins TRBV6-5 and TRBJ2-5, with a tentative D call TRBD2 (5 bases). The end of the DNA aligns better with TRBJ2-1, so the J call may be wrong. CDR3 length: 15 residues. In germline, CDR1 is MNHEY, CDR2 SVGAGI.

Worth noting for this clonotype: Since a much larger clone is just one base distant, this may be a read error. The CDR3 nucleotides are TGCACCAGTGCCACGGGGATAAGCGCCTACAATGAGCAGTTCTTC. Encoded protein: CTSATGISAYNEQFF. This chain links TRBV10-2 with TRBJ2-1, with a tentative D call TRBD2 (5 bases). This CDR3 is 15 amino acids long. Germline assignment: CDR1 WSHSY and CDR2 SAAADI.

In its sample, this clonotype was seen once. CDR3 in DNA: TGCAGTGCTAGAAGGGGGGACGCCTACACCTTC. Translating it yields CSARRGDAYTF. This sequence joins TRBV20-1 and TRBJ1-2; the D gene is possibly TRBD1 (6 bases). CDR3 size: 11 residues. The germline V gene encodes CDR1 DFQATT and CDR2 SNEGSKA (reference sequence). V was trimmed by 2 bases and J by 10 bases, leaving 11 bases between them.

CDR3: CASNFSLSGGGYGYTF. The CDR3 coding sequence is TGTGCCAGCAATTTCTCCCTCTCGGGGGGCGGGTATGGCTACACCTTC. The chain uses TRBV12-3 or TRBV12-4 and TRBJ1-2; a weak D match, TRBD1 (6 bases). This CDR3 is built from 16 residues. Trimming took off 7 bases at V and 5 bases at J, with 23 bases between the two ends.

This clonotype was picked up many times. The DNA of the CDR3 is TGCAGCGTTGCTTTGTTCCAAGAGACCCAGTACTTC. Translated: CSVALFQETQYF. The chain uses TRBV29-1 and TRBJ2-5, with D hard to call. Germline loops: CDR1 SQVTM, CDR2 ANQGSEA. V shed 4 bases and J shed 1 base, with 7 bases lying between them. This CDR3 comprises 12 residues.

This clonotype appeared many times. In nucleotides, the CDR3 is TGTGCCAGCATTGGACAGGGAGGGTTGGGTGAGCAGTTCTTC. It specifies CASIGQGGLGEQFF. The chain carries TRBV11-3 and TRBJ2-1; tentatively, D is TRBD1 (8 bases). The CDR3 is 14 residues long. V was cut by 7 bases and J by 9 bases, with 19 bases left in between. Looked up from germline, CDR1 is SGHNT and CDR2 is YENEEA. Together with reference TRBV11-3 and TRBJ2-1, the CDR3 gives the full variable domain: EAGVVQSPRYKIIEKKQPVAFWCNPISGHNTLYWYLQNLGQGPELLIRYENEEAVDDSQLPKDRFSAERLKGVDSTLKIQPAELGDSAVYLCASIGQGGLGEQFFGPGTRLTVL.

This chain connects TRBV12-3 or TRBV12-4 to TRBJ1-2; unclear D gene. CDR3 length: 14 amino acids. Trimming took 8 bases from V and 7 from J, leaving 20 bases between them. The CDR3, as DNA: TGTGCCAGCTGTTCGCTGACATGGTTCCTTGGCTACACCTTC. It encodes CASCSLTWFLGYTF.

Comments on this clonotype: This CDR3 fails to terminate in the conserved phenylalanine or tryptophan, so it likely reflects a read error. V gene TRBV6-1 combines with J gene TRBJ2-7; 7 positions agree with TRBD2. The better agreement between TRBJ2-1 and the DNA end casts doubt on the J call. The germline V gene has CDR1 MNHNS and CDR2 SASEGT. The CDR3 loop spans 15 amino acids. Written as DNA, the CDR3 is TGTGCCAGCAAGGGGCCTAGCGGAGCCTACAATGAGCAGTTCTCC. It specifies CASKGPSGAYNEQFS.

This clonotype was seen a single time. The chain employs TRBV6-6 and TRBJ2-7; perhaps D is TRBD1 or TRBD2 (5 bases each). Germline-derived CDR1 and CDR2 are MNHNY and SVGAGI (reference sequence). The CDR3 covers 13 residues. The CDR3 reads CANSAGSSYEQYF. CDR3 bases: TGTGCTAACAGCGCAGGGAGCTCCTACGAGCAGTACTTC.

Turning to this clonotype: Mismatch with germline at one junction end may stem from a read error. J is TRBJ2-1 and V is TRBV11-2, with 11 positions matching TRBD2. The CDR3 runs to 18 residues. Per germline, CDR1 SGHAT and CDR2 FQNNGV. CDR3 protein: CVSSSLHSGRVSYNEQFF. CDR3 sequence (DNA): TGTGTCAGCAGCTCTCTGCATAGCGGGAGGGTGTCCTACAATGAGCAGTTCTTC.

With respect to this clonotype: The conserved closing phenylalanine or tryptophan is absent in this CDR3, likely reflecting a read error. The chain recombines TRBV11-2 with TRBJ2-7; D may be TRBD2 (5 bases). The germline CDR1 and CDR2 sequences are SGHAT and FQNNGV. This CDR3 has 15 amino acids. As DNA, the CDR3 is TGTGCAAGCAGCTTGATAAGCGGTAGCTCCTACGAGCAGTACTTA. Its protein product is CASSLISGSSYEQYL.

This clonotype showed up just once. The junction departs from the called germline gene at one end, perhaps through a read error. This chain links TRBV28 with TRBJ2-7, with D possibly called TRBD1 or TRBD2 (5 bases each). Germline V lookup: CDR1 MDHEN, CDR2 SYDVKM. This CDR3 is 16 amino acids long. Here the CDR3 DNA reads TGTGCTAGCAGTCCCCTCGGACGGGGCCGAACCTACGAGCAGTACTTC. Translated, it gives CASSPLGRGRTYEQYF.

This clonotype was counted a few times. This chain uses TRBV28 with TRBJ2-7, with D perhaps TRBD1 (5 bases). Germline V gives CDR1 MDHEN, CDR2 SYDVKM. The CDR3 contains 15 residues. V was shortened by 7 bases and J by 3 bases, with 19 bases between the two germline ends. The CDR3 nucleotides are TGTGCCAGCAACGCACCCAGGGTAGGAGTCTACGAGCAGTACTTC. Its translation: CASNAPRVGVYEQYF.

This clonotype was counted at least ten times. V and J are TRBV11-2 and TRBJ2-2, with D uncertain. The germline V and J ends were trimmed by 7 bases and 1 base, with 7 bases remaining between them. Germline CDR1 is SGHAT and CDR2 is FQNNGV. The CDR3 is 13 amino acids. CDR3 residues: CASKAQNTGELFF. The CDR3 region has the DNA TGTGCCAGCAAAGCTCAGAACACCGGGGAGCTGTTTTTT. Full variable domain (outside the CDR3, taken from reference TRBV11-2 and TRBJ2-2): EAGVAQSPRYKIIEKRQSVAFWCNPISGHATLYWYQQILGQGPKLLIQFQNNGVVDDSQLPKDRFSAERLKGVDSTLKIQPAKLEDSAVYLCASKAQNTGELFFGEGSRLTVL.

As to this clonotype: Germline and junction disagree at one end, which may indicate a read error. The CDR3 here is CASSPSFNTEAFF. CDR3 nucleotides: TGTGCCAGCAGCCCTAGTTTTAACACTGAAGCTTTTTTT. This chain links TRBV11-2 with TRBJ1-1; D is unclear. Germline V lookup: CDR1 SGHAT, CDR2 FQNNGV. There are 13 residues in the CDR3.

The chain is built from TRBV20-1 and TRBJ2-5; D is ambiguous. The germline V gene has CDR1 DFQATT and CDR2 SNEGSKA (reference sequence). The CDR3 is made up of 10 amino acids. V lost 6 bases, J lost 2 bases, and 4 bases lay in between. The chain's CDR3 is CSAKQETQYF. The CDR3 DNA follows: TGCAGTGCCAAACAAGAGACCCAGTACTTC.

This clonotype was detected only once. Since a much larger clone is just one base distant, this may be a read error. The rearrangement uses TRBV10-3 and TRBJ2-1, with D unclear. The CDR3 runs to 13 residues. CDR1 is ENHRY, CDR2 SYGVKD, per germline. V was pared by 0 bases and J by 6 bases, with 6 bases between. The CDR3 region has the DNA TGTGCCATCAGTGAGTCGGCGTCCAATGAGCAGTTCTTC. Protein product: CAISESASNEQFF.

As to this clonotype: The junction does not match germline at one end; this may be a read error. The DNA of the CDR3 is TGTGCCAGCATCACTCGTCCTTCCCCCACGGATACGCAGTGTTTT. Translation: CASITRPSPTDTQCF. V and J are TRBV11-2 and TRBJ2-3; unclear D gene. Per germline, CDR1 SGHAT and CDR2 FQNNGV. CDR3 length: 15 amino acids. The full variable domain, with the rest looked up from reference TRBV11-2 and TRBJ2-3, is EAGVAQSPRYKIIEKRQSVAFWCNPISGHATLYWYQQILGQGPKLLIQFQNNGVVDDSQLPKDRFSAERLKGVDSTLKIQPAKLEDSAVYLCASITRPSPTDTQCFGPGTRLTVL.

J is TRBJ1-3 and V is TRBV6-5; D gene unclear. This CDR3 has 13 residues. Trimming left V 6 bases short and J 9 bases short, with 15 bases between. The germline V gene has CDR1 MNHEY and CDR2 SVGAGI. CDR3 sequence reads: CASRMGPSSTIYF. In nucleotides, the CDR3 is TGTGCCAGCAGAATGGGCCCGTCAAGCACCATATATTTT.

This clonotype was observed a handful of times. A much larger clone lies one base from this, so it may be a read error. The gene calls are TRBV20-1 and TRBJ2-1; D gene uncertain. Trimming took off 0 bases at V and 10 bases at J, with 13 bases between the two ends. Germline V gives CDR1 DFQATT, CDR2 SNEGSKA (reference sequence). This CDR3 has 13 residues. In nucleotides, the CDR3 is TGCAGTGCTAGAGACTCTCTGGTGGAAGAGCAGTTCTTC. Protein: CSARDSLVEEQFF.

CDR3 protein: CAWRARGQGINGYTF. The CDR3 bases are TGTGCCTGGAGGGCAAGGGGACAGGGAATTAATGGCTACACCTTC. The chain couples TRBV30 to TRBJ1-2; 9 nucleotides align to TRBD1. CDR3 length: 15 amino acids. Germline lookup yields CDR1 GTSNPN and CDR2 SVGIG (reference sequence). Trimming cost V 3 bases and J 6 bases; bases outside gene matches: 11.

To note about this clonotype: A read error is possible here, since a much larger clone lies one base away. This chain joins TRBV10-3 and TRBJ2-1; possibly TRBD1 for D (6 bases). CDR1 and CDR2 from the germline V gene are ENHRY and SYGVKD. The CDR3 has 15 amino acids. The CDR3 sequence is CTINNPGVEKGEQFF. The CDR3 nucleotides are TGTACCATCAACAATCCAGGGGTCGAGAAAGGTGAGCAGTTCTTC.

Comments on this clonotype: A much larger clone is a single base away; this may be a read error. The chain employs TRBV13 and TRBJ2-1, with 10 bases identical to TRBD2. The CDR3 covers 17 residues. Germline V gives CDR1 PRHDT, CDR2 FYEKMQ (reference sequence). V dropped 5 bases and J dropped 1; count of bases not matched to a gene: 8. CDR3 sequence (DNA): TGTGCCAGCAGCATACCTCCTAGCGGGAGATCCTACAATGAGCAGTTCTTC. Its translation is CASSIPPSGRSYNEQFF.

This clonotype occurred once. It may be a read error: a sequence one base away is much more abundant. The V gene is TRBV12-3 or TRBV12-4, the J gene TRBJ2-5, with 8 bases identical to TRBD2. This CDR3 region has 14 residues. The CDR3 here is CVSSIGTRKQTQYF. CDR3 DNA: TGTGTCAGCAGTATCGGGACTAGAAAACAGACCCAGTACTTC.